These 12 T cell receptor beta chains originate from one sample sequenced in a study of cytomegalovirus exposure and HLA in healthy donors. The PCR employed 60 Vbeta primers together with 13 Jbeta primers. Sequencing used immunoSEQ multiplex PCR; TCRdb keeps in-frame clones, though not all of them. The data show about 150,000 clones, over 65% seen once. The material sequenced was PBMCs. These receptors came from a man aged 35 to 55 in good health and CMV-seropositive.

V gene TRBV27 combines with J gene TRBJ2-6, with unresolved D. The CDR3 spans 19 residues. V was pared by 4 bases and J by 0 bases, with 19 bases between. The V gene's germline CDR1 is MNHEY and CDR2 SMNVEV (reference sequence). Here the CDR3 reads CASSSPKSLTYSGANVLTF. CDR3 coding DNA: TGTGCCAGCAGTTCCCCGAAGTCTCTCACCTACTCTGGGGCCAACGTCCTGACTTTC.

The chain joins TRBV19 to TRBJ1-4, with D unclear. Trimming stripped 2 bases from V and 8 bases from J, with 15 bases between. The CDR3 is 15 residues long. Germline CDR1 reads LNHDA; CDR2 reads SQIVND (reference sequence). CDR3 amino acids: CASSIRVLIGEKLFF. Here the CDR3 DNA reads TGTGCCAGTAGTATACGGGTCCTAATCGGCGAAAAACTGTTTTTT. The variable domain in full, completed from reference TRBV19 and TRBJ1-4, reads DGGITQSPKYLFRKEGQNVTLSCEQNLNHDAMYWYRQDPGQGLRLIYYSQIVNDFQKGDIAEGYSVSREKKESFPLTVTSAQKNPTAFYLCASSIRVLIGEKLFFGSGTQLSVL.

CDR3 coding DNA: TGTGCCAGCAGCTTGGGACTCAATACTAAGGAGACCCAGTACTTC. Residues: CASSLGLNTKETQYF. V and J are TRBV5-8 and TRBJ2-5; D gene uncertain. CDR3 length: 15 amino acids. Trimming took off 0 bases at V and 5 bases at J, with 14 bases between the two ends. The V gene's germline CDR1 is SGHTS and CDR2 YDEGEE. Complete variable domain (other parts from reference TRBV5-8 and TRBJ2-5): EAGVTQSPTHLIKTRGQQATLRCSPISGHTSVYWYQQALGLGLQFLLWYDEGEERNRGNFPPRFSGRQFPNYSSELNVNALELEDSALYLCASSLGLNTKETQYFGPGTRLLVL.

This clone was picked up one time. The chain is built from TRBV12-5 and TRBJ2-3; 9 bases match TRBD2. CDR1 is LGHNT and CDR2 is FRNRAP in the germline V gene. V shed 5 bases, J shed 3 bases, and the junction held 6 bases outside the gene matches. The CDR3 sequence is 15 residues long. CDR3 DNA: TGTGCTAGTGGTAGGGGACTAGCAGGTACAGATACGCAGTATTTT. Encoded protein: CASGRGLAGTDTQYF.

This clone was counted once. The V gene is TRBV5-1, the J gene TRBJ2-5, with 7 bases matching TRBD1. The CDR3 spans 14 residues. Germline CDR1 reads SGHRS; CDR2 reads YFSETQ. Trimming removed 6 bases from V and 2 bases from J; junction bases left unmatched: 7. The CDR3 sequence is CASTSGTVQETQYF. The CDR3 DNA reads as TGCGCCAGCACCTCGGGGACAGTACAAGAGACCCAGTACTTC.

This clone was counted only a few times. This chain links TRBV5-7 with TRBJ2-7; TRBD1 matches 7 bases. TRBV5-7 is treated as an ORF (open reading frame) with a function not yet certain. With V trimmed by 6 bases and J by 3 bases, 12 bases remained unmatched. The CDR3 contains 15 residues. The CDR3 bases are TGTGCCAGCACCCTAGACAGGGATCGGCTCTACGAGCAGTACTTC. Its protein product is CASTLDRDRLYEQYF.

The V call is TRBV7-2, the J call TRBJ2-7; TRBD2 matches 9 bases. The CDR3 has 17 amino acids. Trimming at V came to 5 bases and at J to 0 bases, leaving 11 bases not matched to a gene. Germline V CDR1 and CDR2: SGHTA, FQGNSA. CDR3 nucleotide sequence: TGTGCCAGCAGCCTAAGCCCGGGACTAGCACACTCCTACGAGCAGTACTTC. Residues: CASSLSPGLAHSYEQYF.

The CDR3 DNA reads as TGTGCTAGTGGTTTGAGTAGATCGGTTAATGAGCAGTTCTTC. Protein product: CASGLSRSVNEQFF. The chain recombines TRBV12-5 with TRBJ2-1; D call uncertain. Trimming took 2 bases from V and 7 from J, leaving 12 bases between them. Germline V gene lookup returns CDR1 LGHNT and CDR2 FRNRAP. The CDR3 runs 14 residues.

The CDR3 is CASSLSPGRSSDTQYF. In DNA, the CDR3 is TGTGCCAGCAGCCTCAGCCCCGGGAGAAGTTCAGATACGCAGTATTTT. The V gene is TRBV9, the J gene TRBJ2-3; weak D call: TRBD2 (6 bases). CDR3 size: 16 residues. Germline V CDR1 and CDR2: SGDLS, YYNGEE. Trimming took off 4 bases at V and 4 bases at J, with 19 bases between the two ends.

The chain combines TRBV7-2 with TRBJ1-2; 10 nucleotides agree with TRBD1. The germline V gene has CDR1 SGHTA and CDR2 FQGNSA. The CDR3 consists of 16 residues. V was pared by 5 bases and J by 4 bases, with 10 bases of the junction left unmatched. CDR3 in DNA: TGTGCCAGCAGCCCGGTGAACCGGGACAGGGGCTATGGCTACACCTTC. It specifies CASSPVNRDRGYGYTF.

This clone was counted only a few times. The V gene is TRBV6-4, the J gene TRBJ2-2; a weak D match, TRBD1 (6 bases). The germline V and J ends were trimmed by 6 bases and 7 bases, with 21 bases remaining between them. CDR3 length equals 16 residues. Germline CDR1 and CDR2: MRHNA and SNTAGT. The CDR3 spells CASRKGGEGEIGELFF. CDR3 sequence (DNA): TGTGCCAGCAGAAAAGGCGGAGAGGGGGAGATCGGGGAGCTGTTTTTT.

V and J are TRBV4-1 and TRBJ2-6, with a tentative D call TRBD1 (6 bases). Germline CDR1 reads MGHRA; CDR2 reads YSYEKL. V was cut by 2 bases and J by 4 bases, with 18 bases left in between. CDR3 size: 18 residues. The CDR3 loop reads CASSQTDSLSEGANVLTF. The CDR3 DNA is TGCGCCAGCAGCCAAACGGACAGCCTCTCGGAGGGGGCCAACGTCCTGACTTTC.